A single sample is the source of the 19 T cell receptor beta chains below, sequenced in a study of STAT5B mutations in CD4+ large granular lymphocyte leukemia. Repertoires were generated with immunoSEQ multiplex PCR, while TCRdb's copy carries only in-frame clones and drops some. Here the sample spans nearly 35,000 clones, 87% being singletons. The specimen sequenced was CD4+ T cells from blood buffy coats. These receptors came from a human donor in good health.

V gene TRBV2 combines with J gene TRBJ2-5; D is possibly TRBD1 (5 bases). V dropped 4 bases and J dropped 4 bases, with 16 bases sitting between them. In germline, CDR1 is SNHLY, CDR2 FYNNEI. This CDR3 is 15 amino acids long. CDR3 sequence (DNA): TGTGCCAGCAGTGGAGGACCGCCAAGGGGAGAGACCCAGTACTTC. Protein: CASSGGPPRGETQYF.

The V call is TRBV5-6, the J call TRBJ2-7; TRBD1 agrees at 8 bases. CDR3 length: 14 residues. J was trimmed by 1 base and V by 2 bases; bases with no gene match: 2. Per germline, CDR1 SGHDT and CDR2 YYEEEE. CDR3 nucleotide sequence: TGTGCCAGCAGCTTTGGACAGGGTTCCTACGAGCAGTACTTC. Translation: CASSFGQGSYEQYF.

The chain couples TRBV4-2 to TRBJ2-3; 11 bases line up with TRBD1. Per the germline V gene, CDR1 is LGHNA and CDR2 is YNFKEQ. Trimming at V came to 0 bases and at J to 6 bases, leaving 8 bases not matched to a gene. CDR3 length equals 17 residues. Written as DNA, the CDR3 is TGTGCCAGCAGCCAAGATAGGGGACAGGGGGTTGCGGATACGCAGTATTTT. Translating it yields CASSQDRGQGVADTQYF.

V and J are TRBV6-6 and TRBJ2-5; D might be TRBD2 (6 bases). V was shortened by 6 bases and J by 5 bases, with 13 bases between the two germline ends. The CDR3 totals 13 residues. The germline V gene has CDR1 MNHNY and CDR2 SVGAGI (reference sequence). The CDR3 spells CASRWRDGETQYF. The CDR3 nucleotides read TGTGCCAGCAGGTGGCGGGACGGGGAGACCCAGTACTTC.

The chain carries TRBV14 and TRBJ2-1; TRBD2 agrees at 7 bases. Germline CDR1 SGHDN, CDR2 FVKESK. The V and J ends lost 0 bases and 0 bases, in that order; junction bases with no gene match: 8. The CDR3 spans 18 residues. The CDR3 sequence is CASSQDGNWGGSYNEQFF. CDR3 coding DNA: TGTGCCAGCAGCCAAGATGGCAATTGGGGGGGCTCCTACAATGAGCAGTTCTTC.

The chain recombines TRBV7-8 with TRBJ2-7; D is possibly TRBD1 (5 bases). The CDR3 contains 16 residues. CDR1 is SGHVS and CDR2 is FQNEAQ in the germline V gene. V was shortened by 1 base and J by 0 bases, with 13 bases between the two germline ends. The chain's CDR3 is CASSLVGAGGSYEQYF. As DNA, the CDR3 is TGTGCCAGCAGCTTAGTTGGGGCCGGCGGCTCCTACGAGCAGTACTTC.

This clone was recorded a few times. The chain couples TRBV5-1 to TRBJ2-6; 9 positions match TRBD1. Germline CDR1 SGHRS, CDR2 YFSETQ. After removal of 6 bases from V and 0 bases from J, the junction contained 16 bases not matched to a gene. There are 20 residues in the CDR3. In DNA, the CDR3 is TGCGCCAGCAACCCCGGGACAGGGTATGGGTCACGCTCTGGGGCCAACGTCCTGACTTTC. It translates to CASNPGTGYGSRSGANVLTF.

The gene calls are TRBV28 and TRBJ1-4; D remains unclear. Trimming cost V 3 bases and J 4 bases, with 6 bases left between them. CDR1 and CDR2 from the germline V gene are MDHEN and SYDVKM. The CDR3 contains 13 residues. The CDR3 protein is CASSFPNNEKLFF. The CDR3 region has the DNA TGTGCCAGCAGTTTTCCCAATAATGAAAAACTGTTTTTT.

The chain is built from TRBV27 and TRBJ2-1; weak D call: TRBD1 (6 bases). The CDR3 consists of 15 residues. In germline, CDR1 is MNHEY, CDR2 SMNVEV (reference sequence). The V gene lost 5 bases and the J gene lost 2 bases, with 13 bases spanning the gap. In DNA form, the CDR3 reads TGTGCCAGCAGTCCAAACAGGGTCCCCTACAATGAGCAGTTCTTC. It is translated as CASSPNRVPYNEQFF.

Concerning this clone: The limits of the CDR3 on the DNA are not certain, so only TCRdb's listed CDR3 is given. The rearrangement joins TRBV27 to TRBJ2-7; the D call TRBD2 from the table was never checked on the DNA. From its first to its last residue, the CDR3 has 14 amino acids. CDR1 is MNHEY and CDR2 is SMNVEV in the germline V gene (reference sequence). The CDR3 reads CASTTVASGAQTYF.

The genes are TRBV5-1 and TRBJ2-7; 9 positions match TRBD1. The germline V gene encodes CDR1 SGHRS and CDR2 YFSETQ. Germline trimming cut 4 bases from V and 2 bases from J; bases unmatched to any gene: 4. This CDR3 has 14 residues. The CDR3 protein is CASSGQGTTYEQYF. CDR3 nucleotide sequence: TGCGCCAGCAGCGGACAGGGGACCACCTACGAGCAGTACTTC.

CDR3 in amino acids: CAISESISSTDTQYF. The CDR3 coding sequence is TGTGCCATCAGTGAATCGATATCTAGCACAGATACGCAGTATTTT. This chain links TRBV10-3 with TRBJ2-3, with unresolved D. Trimming took off 3 bases at V and 0 bases at J, with 10 bases between the two ends. CDR3 length equals 15 residues. CDR1 is ENHRY and CDR2 is SYGVKD in the germline V gene.

This clone was recorded a few times. This sequence joins TRBV19 and TRBJ2-1; D gene ambiguous. Trimming left V 4 bases short and J 6 bases short, with 7 bases between. There are 12 residues in the CDR3. Germline V CDR1 and CDR2: LNHDA, SQIVND (reference sequence). The CDR3 DNA reads TGTGCCAGTAGTAACCTGGCCAATGAGCAGTTCTTC. Translation gives CASSNLANEQFF. Drawing the rest from reference TRBV19 and TRBJ2-1, the complete variable domain is DGGITQSPKYLFRKEGQNVTLSCEQNLNHDAMYWYRQDPGQGLRLIYYSQIVNDFQKGDIAEGYSVSREKKESFPLTVTSAQKNPTAFYLCASSNLANEQFFGPGTRLTVL.

The CDR3 region is CASSRRVGFNQPQHF. The DNA of the CDR3 is TGTGCCAGCAGCCGAAGGGTAGGGTTTAATCAGCCCCAGCATTTT. The chain carries TRBV7-2 and TRBJ1-5; D call uncertain. CDR1 is SGHTA and CDR2 is FQGNSA in the germline V gene. Trimming cost V 5 bases and J 4 bases, with 15 bases left between them. The CDR3 extends over 15 amino acids. The whole variable domain, filled in from reference TRBV7-2 and TRBJ1-5, reads GAGVSQSPSNKVTEKGKDVELRCDPISGHTALYWYRQSLGQGLEFLIYFQGNSAPDKSGLPSDRFSAERTGGSVSTLTIQRTQQEDSAVYLCASSRRVGFNQPQHFGDGTRLSIL.

V gene TRBV5-6 combines with J gene TRBJ2-5, with D possibly being TRBD2 (5 bases). Trimming stripped 0 bases from V and 5 bases from J, with 14 bases between. The CDR3 is made up of 15 amino acids. The germline V gene encodes CDR1 SGHDT and CDR2 YYEEEE. CDR3 sequence reads: CASSLVSGRGETQYF. The CDR3 nucleotides read TGTGCCAGCAGCTTGGTTTCCGGAAGAGGGGAGACCCAGTACTTC.

This chain connects TRBV7-2 to TRBJ1-5, with a tentative D call TRBD1 (5 bases). Trimming removed 1 base from V and 3 bases from J, with 13 bases in between. The germline V gene encodes CDR1 SGHTA and CDR2 FQGNSA. The CDR3 runs 16 residues. CDR3 DNA: TGTGCCAGCAGCTTAGGTCGGGGGGTCCCCAATCAGCCCCAGCATTTT. As protein: CASSLGRGVPNQPQHF.

This chain links TRBV6-6 with TRBJ2-5, with D maybe TRBD1 (6 bases). V shed 6 bases and J shed 4 bases, with 12 bases lying between them. This CDR3 contains 13 residues. From germline, CDR1 is MNHNY and CDR2 SVGAGI (reference sequence). The CDR3 DNA sequence: TGTGCCAGCAGAAACAGGGTTGGAGAGACCCAGTACTTC. The encoded protein is CASRNRVGETQYF.

The rearrangement uses TRBV7-9 and TRBJ2-2, with D possibly called TRBD1 or TRBD2 (5 bases each). Trimming took off 5 bases at V and 4 bases at J, with 8 bases between the two ends. Germline V lookup: CDR1 SEHNR, CDR2 FQNEAQ (reference sequence). This CDR3 comprises 13 residues. The CDR3 bases are TGTGCCAGCAGCCCGAGGGGCACCGGGGAGCTGTTTTTT. Protein: CASSPRGTGELFF.

This clone was seen just once. This rearrangement joins TRBV28 to TRBJ1-2; no definite D call. V shed 2 bases and J shed 8 bases, with 6 bases lying between them. Looked up from germline, CDR1 is MDHEN and CDR2 is SYDVKM. This CDR3 contains 11 residues. The CDR3 loop is CASSLQRGYTF. The CDR3, as DNA: TGTGCCAGCAGTTTACAGAGGGGCTACACCTTC.